This is a list of T cell receptor beta chains from one sample in a study of CD8 T cells in ankylosing spondylitis. From the 5' RACE reads, TCRdb called clonotypes with MiXCR, one entry per CDR3 protein. The table lists a few hundred thousand distinct CDR3 sequences, around 20% of them singletons. Sequenced: blood, either unsorted or a sorted T cell fraction (not recorded which). The receptors originated from a male donor with ankylosing spondylitis or in good health (not recorded which). Both conserved end residues are part of each CDR3. Each record gives: V gene, J gene, D gene, clone size, CDR3 protein, CDR3 DNA. The D gene is left open where the match is weak. Clone size appears in some rows only: once, few, many, or a class for an expanded clone.

V gene: TRBV20-1
J gene: TRBJ2-1
D gene: TRBD2
clone size: many
CDR3 protein: CSATSLAGYNEQFF
CDR3 DNA: TGCAGTGCTACGAGTCTAGCGGGGTACAATGAGCAGTTCTTC

V gene: TRBV5-1
J gene: TRBJ1-3
D gene: .
clone size: few
CDR3 protein: CAITLPSTGNTIYF
CDR3 DNA: TGCGCCATCACCTTGCCCAGCACCGGAAACACCATATATTTT

V gene: TRBV12-3/TRBV12-4
J gene: TRBJ2-3
D gene: .
clone size: many
CDR3 protein: CASSLDGGADTQYF
CDR3 DNA: TGTGCCAGCAGTTTGGACGGGGGCGCAGATACGCAGTATTTT

V gene: TRBV7-8
J gene: TRBJ1-2
D gene: .
clone size: few
CDR3 protein: CASSSEQAGRGYTF
CDR3 DNA: TGTGCCAGCAGCTCGGAACAGGCTGGGCGAGGCTACACCTTC

V gene: TRBV10-3
J gene: TRBJ2-3
D gene: TRBD2
clone size: many
CDR3 protein: CAISDPTSGRNTDTQYF
CDR3 DNA: TGTGCCATCAGTGACCCGACTAGCGGGAGGAACACAGATACGCAGTATTTT

V gene: TRBV27
J gene: TRBJ1-5
D gene: .
clone size: few
CDR3 protein: CASSLRGAHRQPQHF
CDR3 DNA: TGTGCCAGCAGTTTACGGGGGGCTCATCGTCAGCCCCAGCATTTT

V gene: TRBV24-1
J gene: TRBJ1-2
D gene: TRBD1
clone size: many
CDR3 protein: CATSERDREGLNGYTF
CDR3 DNA: TGTGCCACCAGTGAGCGGGACAGGGAAGGACTAAACGGCTACACCTTC

V gene: TRBV27
J gene: TRBJ2-5
D gene: TRBD2
clone size: many
CDR3 protein: CASRSNSRTSGETQYF
CDR3 DNA: TGTGCCAGCAGATCAAACTCCCGGACTAGCGGGGAGACCCAGTACTTC

V gene: TRBV10-3
J gene: TRBJ1-6
D gene: TRBD1
clone size: few
CDR3 protein: CAIKEGTGHSPLHF
CDR3 DNA: TGTGCCATCAAGGAGGGGACAGGGCATTCACCCCTCCACTTT

V gene: TRBV28
J gene: TRBJ1-2
D gene: .
clone size: .
CDR3 protein: CASSSATSLYGYTF
CDR3 DNA: TGTGCCAGCAGTTCTGCGACCTCACTCTATGGCTACACCTTC

V gene: TRBV12-3/TRBV12-4
J gene: TRBJ2-1
D gene: .
clone size: few
CDR3 protein: CASSSRGRRSSYNEQFF
CDR3 DNA: TGTGCCAGCAGTTCCAGGGGTCGGAGAAGCTCCTACAATGAGCAGTTCTTC

V gene: TRBV12-3/TRBV12-4
J gene: TRBJ2-3
D gene: .
clone size: few
CDR3 protein: CASSLRAGPDTQYF
CDR3 DNA: TGTGCCAGCAGTTTAAGGGCAGGGCCAGATACGCAGTATTTT

V gene: TRBV5-1
J gene: TRBJ2-1
D gene: .
clone size: .
CDR3 protein: CASRATVYNEQFF
CDR3 DNA: TGCGCCAGCAGGGCTACCGTCTACAATGAGCAGTTCTTC

V gene: TRBV14
J gene: TRBJ2-1
D gene: .
clone size: .
CDR3 protein: CASSGGRESWDPYNEQFF
CDR3 DNA: TGTGCCAGCAGCGGGGGGCGGGAGTCCTGGGACCCCTACAATGAGCAGTTCTTC

V gene: TRBV7-2
J gene: TRBJ2-5
D gene: .
clone size: .
CDR3 protein: CASRETGRETQYF
CDR3 DNA: TGTGCCAGCAGGGAAACTGGAAGGGAGACCCAGTACTTC

V gene: TRBV20-1
J gene: TRBJ1-6
D gene: .
clone size: few
CDR3 protein: CSASRDYNSPLHF
CDR3 DNA: TGCAGTGCTAGCAGGGACTATAATTCACCCCTCCACTTT

V gene: TRBV15
J gene: TRBJ1-5
D gene: .
clone size: .
CDR3 protein: CATSRASGSGNQPQHF
CDR3 DNA: TGTGCCACCAGCAGAGCCTCAGGATCAGGCAATCAGCCCCAGCATTTT

V gene: TRBV7-6
J gene: TRBJ2-5
D gene: TRBD2
clone size: .
CDR3 protein: CASSLGTSGSREETQYF
CDR3 DNA: TGTGCCAGCAGCTTAGGGACTAGCGGGAGCCGGGAGGAGACCCAGTACTTC

V gene: TRBV6-1
J gene: TRBJ2-1
D gene: TRBD1
clone size: .
CDR3 protein: CASRVSGQGIYNEQFF
CDR3 DNA: TGTGCCAGCAGGGTCTCTGGACAGGGTATTTACAATGAGCAGTTCTTC

V gene: TRBV27
J gene: TRBJ2-3
D gene: TRBD2
clone size: .
CDR3 protein: CASSFLAPAGGTDTQYF
CDR3 DNA: TGTGCCAGCAGTTTCCTCGCCCCGGCGGGGGGCACAGATACGCAGTATTTT

V gene: TRBV11-3
J gene: TRBJ2-2
D gene: TRBD1
clone size: .
CDR3 protein: CASSLAAGTGEVGELFF
CDR3 DNA: TGTGCCAGCAGCTTAGCCGCCGGGACAGGGGAAGTCGGGGAGCTGTTTTTT

V gene: TRBV27
J gene: TRBJ2-5
D gene: TRBD2
clone size: .
CDR3 protein: CASSSTSGSVETQYF
CDR3 DNA: TGTGCCAGCAGTTCTACTAGCGGGAGCGTAGAGACCCAGTACTTC

V gene: TRBV20-1
J gene: TRBJ2-2
D gene: .
clone size: .
CDR3 protein: CSARKTNTGELFF
CDR3 DNA: TGCAGTGCTAGAAAGACCAACACCGGGGAGCTGTTTTTT

V gene: TRBV4-2
J gene: TRBJ2-3
D gene: .
clone size: few
CDR3 protein: CASSQDPRLVLNADTDTQYF
CDR3 DNA: TGTGCCAGCAGCCAAGATCCGAGACTAGTTCTCAACGCAGACACAGATACGCAGTATTTT

V gene: TRBV6-5
J gene: TRBJ1-4
D gene: .
clone size: .
CDR3 protein: CASSSSGQPNEKLFF
CDR3 DNA: TGTGCCAGCAGCTCCTCGGGCCAGCCTAATGAAAAACTGTTTTTT

V gene: TRBV30
J gene: TRBJ1-5
D gene: .
clone size: .
CDR3 protein: CAWSVRGINQPQHF
CDR3 DNA: TGTGCCTGGAGTGTAAGGGGGATTAATCAGCCCCAGCATTTT